Described below is a single T cell receptor (beta chain) sequence and its context. What it binds is unknown. This CDR3 is 17 amino acids long. Germline V gene sequence: CDR1 SGHNT, CDR2 YYREEE (reference sequence). The V gene lost 4 bases and the J gene lost 5 bases, with 22 bases spanning the gap. The data were obtained in a study of cytomegalovirus exposure and HLA in healthy donors. Unrecorded immune exposures were likely, despite nominal health at sampling. 13 Jbeta primers and 60 Vbeta primers were used for the PCR. Sequenced by immunoSEQ multiplex PCR; TCRdb stores in-frame clones only, minus some. The ten top clones account for around 2.9%, within a sample of 100,000 to 150,000 clones. Whole-study findings and limits: A few chains tied to CMV proved CMV antigen-specific in vitro. Analyses of presence and absence presupposed an approximately uniform sequencing depth across donors. While the bulk of TCR sequences proved rare, some public TCRs turned up in many donors.

The specimen sequenced was PBMCs. This TCR came from a young man in good health and CMV-seronegative. The rearrangement uses TRBV5-4 and TRBJ2-1; tentatively, D is TRBD1 (6 bases). The chain's CDR3 is CASSPSEGRGFHNEQFF. CDR3 coding DNA: TGTGCCAGCAGCCCGAGCGAAGGTAGGGGGTTCCACAATGAGCAGTTCTTC.